The source of this T cell receptor beta chain is a study of blood T cell repertoires in COVID-19. CDR3 length: 15 residues. V lost 4 bases to trimming and J lost 6 bases; unmatched junction nucleotides: 6. Germline lookup yields CDR1 LNHDA and CDR2 SQIVND (reference sequence). Libraries were prepared by immunoSEQ multiplex PCR; TCRdb keeps only in-frame clonotypes and omits some of them. Here the sample spans over 90,000 clones, 80% to 90% being singletons. V usage is TRBV19 and J usage is TRBJ1-6, with 7 bases fitting TRBD1. The TCR was taken from a man aged 35 to 55 with active or convalescent COVID-19. Sample: peripheral blood. The CDR3 loop reads CASSTGTVVNSPLHF. The CDR3 nucleotides are TGTGCCAGTAGTACCGGGACAGTAGTTAATTCACCCCTCCACTTT.